Presented here are 9 T cell receptor beta chains from one specimen sequenced in a study of cytomegalovirus exposure and HLA in healthy donors. Primers: 60 Vbeta forward and 13 Jbeta reverse. The repertoire was sequenced with immunoSEQ multiplex PCR; TCRdb's copy has only in-frame clones and lacks some. Of approximately 130,000 clones in the sample, 70% to 85% were seen once. Sequencing was done on a sample of PBMCs. These receptors all come from a young man in good health and CMV-seronegative.

The chain uses TRBV5-4 and TRBJ2-5; TRBD1 aligns across 12 bases. Trimming removed 4 bases from V and 5 bases from J; junction bases left unmatched: 9. The CDR3 is made up of 16 amino acids. CDR1 SGHNT and CDR2 YYREEE come from the germline V gene (reference sequence). In DNA form, the CDR3 reads TGTGCCAGCAGCAACGGGGACAGGGGGCGCGAGGAGACCCAGTACTTC. Translation: CASSNGDRGREETQYF.

V and J are TRBV29-1 and TRBJ1-1; TRBD1 might be the D (5 bases). This CDR3 is built from 12 residues. Trimming removed 3 bases from V and 4 bases from J, with 9 bases in between. The germline gives CDR1 SQVTM, CDR2 ANQGSEA. The CDR3 is CSVEGRSTEAFF. The CDR3 bases are TGCAGCGTTGAGGGGCGCAGCACTGAAGCTTTCTTT.

CDR3 amino acids: CASSQEEGPGGWTGELFF. The CDR3 nucleotides read TGTGCCAGCAGCCAAGAGGAGGGTCCGGGGGGTTGGACCGGGGAGCTGTTTTTT. The rearrangement links TRBV4-2 to TRBJ2-2; 7 bases match TRBD2. After removal of 0 bases from V and 5 bases from J, the junction contained 12 bases not matched to a gene. Germline V gene lookup returns CDR1 LGHNA and CDR2 YNFKEQ. CDR3 size: 18 residues.

This chain uses TRBV19 with TRBJ2-5; TRBD1 is a possible D gene (6 bases). V shed 4 bases and J shed 7 bases, with 13 bases lying between them. The CDR3 spans 13 residues. Germline V gene lookup returns CDR1 LNHDA and CDR2 SQIVND (reference sequence). CDR3 nucleotide sequence: TGTGCCAGTAGTAAACAGGGTTTGGGGACCCAGTACTTC. Protein: CASSKQGLGTQYF.

On this clone: The germline gene is not matched at one end of the junction; a read error may be the cause. The CDR3 DNA is TGTGTCAGCAGCTTCGGGGACAGGGGCGAGCAGTACTTC. Its protein product is CVSSFGDRGEQYF. The chain is built from TRBV5-6 and TRBJ2-7; 10 bases fit TRBD1. This CDR3 spans 13 amino acids. Germline CDR1 and CDR2: SGHDT and YYEEEE.

The chain couples TRBV25-1 to TRBJ1-1; D might be TRBD1 (6 bases). V lost 7 bases and J lost 3, with 9 bases in between. The CDR3 covers 12 residues. Germline CDR1 MGHDK, CDR2 SYGVNS. CDR3 in DNA: TGTGCCAGCATGGACAGCTACACTGAAGCTTTCTTT. Its protein is CASMDSYTEAFF.

The V and J genes are TRBV27 and TRBJ1-2; 12 bases are a match to TRBD1. V shed 4 bases, J shed 7 bases, and the junction held 7 bases outside the gene matches. The CDR3 runs 15 residues. Germline lookup yields CDR1 MNHEY and CDR2 SMNVEV (reference sequence). CDR3 protein: CASSSAGQGATGYTF. The DNA for the CDR3 is TGTGCCAGCAGTTCCGCGGGACAGGGGGCGACTGGCTACACCTTC.

This chain links TRBV13 with TRBJ2-7; the D is unclear. Trimming left V 6 bases short and J 7 bases short, with 19 bases between. Germline-derived CDR1 and CDR2 are PRHDT and FYEKMQ (reference sequence). The CDR3 spans 14 residues. The chain's CDR3 is CASREVRYLGEQYF. The CDR3 DNA sequence: TGTGCCAGCAGAGAAGTCAGGTACTTAGGAGAGCAGTACTTC.

This clone is a singleton in its sample. The chain carries TRBV6-6 and TRBJ1-1; 7 bases line up with TRBD1. The germline V gene has CDR1 MNHNY and CDR2 SVGAGI (reference sequence). V lost 4 bases and J lost 2; bases outside the gene matches: 4. The length of the CDR3 is 14 residues. In DNA, the CDR3 is TGTGCCAGCAGTTTGGGACAGCTAAACACTGAAGCTTTCTTT. Amino acids: CASSLGQLNTEAFF.